The subject of this entry is one TCR beta chain. The CDR3 covers 15 residues. Germline loops: CDR1 SEHNR, CDR2 FQNEAQ (reference sequence). Trimming cost V 5 bases and J 4 bases, with 15 bases left between them. The sample originates from a study of blood T cell repertoires in COVID-19. Assignment of participants to cohorts was predicated upon participant-reported clinical history. All exposed participants met a person with COVID-19 within 2 weeks before entering the study. In the original analysis: Estimated nucleated cell counts came from reference gene primer amplification. The repertoire was sequenced with immunoSEQ multiplex PCR; TCRdb's copy has only in-frame clones and lacks some. V and J calls and clone size are those listed in that table; D and trimming were worked out from the DNA. Of roughly 200,000 clones listed, 83% are singletons.

The TCR was taken from a woman between 50 and 59 years old who had been exposed to COVID-19. The V and J genes are TRBV7-9 and TRBJ2-1; tentative D call: TRBD1 (6 bases). The sequenced sample was PBMCs or T cells enriched from blood (not recorded which). CDR3 amino acids: CASSPTDSLYNEQFF. The CDR3 DNA reads TGTGCCAGCAGCCCAACGGACAGCCTTTACAATGAGCAGTTCTTC.